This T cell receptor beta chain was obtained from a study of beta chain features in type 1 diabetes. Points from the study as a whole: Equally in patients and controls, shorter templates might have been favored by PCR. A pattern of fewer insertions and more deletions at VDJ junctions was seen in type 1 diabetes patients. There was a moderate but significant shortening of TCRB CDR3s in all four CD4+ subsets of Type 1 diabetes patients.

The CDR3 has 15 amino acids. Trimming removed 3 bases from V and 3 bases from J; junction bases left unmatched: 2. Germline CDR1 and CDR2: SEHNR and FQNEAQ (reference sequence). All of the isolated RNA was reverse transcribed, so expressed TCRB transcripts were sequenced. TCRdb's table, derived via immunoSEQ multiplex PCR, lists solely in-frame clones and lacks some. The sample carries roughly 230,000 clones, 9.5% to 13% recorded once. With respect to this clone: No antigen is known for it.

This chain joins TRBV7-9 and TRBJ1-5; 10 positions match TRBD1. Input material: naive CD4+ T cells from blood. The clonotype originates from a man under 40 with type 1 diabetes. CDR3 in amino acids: CASSLTGGANQPQHF. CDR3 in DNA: TGTGCCAGCAGCTTGACAGGGGGCGCCAATCAGCCCCAGCATTTT.